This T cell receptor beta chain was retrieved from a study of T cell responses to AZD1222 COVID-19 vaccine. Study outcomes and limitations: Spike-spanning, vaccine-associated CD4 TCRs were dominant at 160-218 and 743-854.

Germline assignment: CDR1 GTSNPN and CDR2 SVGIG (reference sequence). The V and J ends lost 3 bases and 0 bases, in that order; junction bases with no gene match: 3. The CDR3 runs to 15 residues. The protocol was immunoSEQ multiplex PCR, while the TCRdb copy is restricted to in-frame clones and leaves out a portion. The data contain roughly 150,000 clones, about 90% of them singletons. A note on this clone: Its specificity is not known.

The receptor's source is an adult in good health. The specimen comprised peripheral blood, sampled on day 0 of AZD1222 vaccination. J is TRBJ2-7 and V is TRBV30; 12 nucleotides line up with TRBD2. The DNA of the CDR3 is TGTGCCTGGAGGCGGACTAGCGGGATCTCCTACGAGCAGTACTTC. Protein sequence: CAWRRTSGISYEQYF.